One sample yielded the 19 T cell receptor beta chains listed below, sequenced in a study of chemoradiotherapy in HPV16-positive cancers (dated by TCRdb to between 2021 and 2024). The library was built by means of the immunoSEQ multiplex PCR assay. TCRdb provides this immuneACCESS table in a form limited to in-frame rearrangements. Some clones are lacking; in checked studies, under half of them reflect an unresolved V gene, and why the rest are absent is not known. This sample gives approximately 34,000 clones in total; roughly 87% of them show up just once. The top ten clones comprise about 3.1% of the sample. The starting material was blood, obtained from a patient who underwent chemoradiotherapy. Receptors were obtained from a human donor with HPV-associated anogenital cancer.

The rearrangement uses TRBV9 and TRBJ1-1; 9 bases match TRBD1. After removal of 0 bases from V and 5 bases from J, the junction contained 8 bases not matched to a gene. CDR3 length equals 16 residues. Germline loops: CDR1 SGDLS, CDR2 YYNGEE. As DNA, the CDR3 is TGTGCCAGCAGCGTAGTAGTGGGACAGGGTGATACTGAAGCTTTCTTT. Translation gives CASSVVVGQGDTEAFF.

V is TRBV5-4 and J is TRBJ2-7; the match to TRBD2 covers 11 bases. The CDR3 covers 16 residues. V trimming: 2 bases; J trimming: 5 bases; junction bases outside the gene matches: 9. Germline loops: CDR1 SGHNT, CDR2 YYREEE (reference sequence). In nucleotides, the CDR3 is TGTGCCAGCAGCTTTACAACTAGCGGGAGACGAAACGAGCAGTACTTC. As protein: CASSFTTSGRRNEQYF.

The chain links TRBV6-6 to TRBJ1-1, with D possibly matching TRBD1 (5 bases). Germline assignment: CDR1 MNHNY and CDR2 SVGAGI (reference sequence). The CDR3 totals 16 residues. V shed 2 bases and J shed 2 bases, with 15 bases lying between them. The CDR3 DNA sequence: TGTGCCAGCAGTTACGGAGGACAAATCGTTAACACTGAAGCTTTCTTT. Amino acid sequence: CASSYGGQIVNTEAFF.

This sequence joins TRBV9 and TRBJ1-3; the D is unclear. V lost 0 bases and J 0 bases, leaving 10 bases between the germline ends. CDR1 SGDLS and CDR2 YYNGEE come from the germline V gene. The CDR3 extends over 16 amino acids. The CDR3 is CASSVGTSSSGNTIYF. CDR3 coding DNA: TGTGCCAGCAGCGTAGGGACCTCGAGCTCTGGAAACACCATATATTTT.

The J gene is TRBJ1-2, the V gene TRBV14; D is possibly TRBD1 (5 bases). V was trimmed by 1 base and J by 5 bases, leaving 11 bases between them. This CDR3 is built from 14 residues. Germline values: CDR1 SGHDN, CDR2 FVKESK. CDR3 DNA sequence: TGTGCCAGCAGCCAAGCTCAGGGAAGTTATGGCTACACCTTC. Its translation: CASSQAQGSYGYTF.

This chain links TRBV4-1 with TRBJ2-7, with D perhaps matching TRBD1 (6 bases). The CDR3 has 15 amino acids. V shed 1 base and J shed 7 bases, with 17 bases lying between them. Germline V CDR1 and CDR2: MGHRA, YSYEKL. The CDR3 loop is CASSQGGPGPLEQYF. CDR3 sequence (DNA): TGCGCCAGCAGCCAAGGGGGGCCGGGACCCCTAGAGCAGTACTTC.

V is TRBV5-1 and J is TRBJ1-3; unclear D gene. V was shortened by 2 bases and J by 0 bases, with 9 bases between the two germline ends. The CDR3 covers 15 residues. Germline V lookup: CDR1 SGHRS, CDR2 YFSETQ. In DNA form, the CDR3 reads TGCGCCAGCAGCTTTCGGCGCGACTCTGGAAACACCATATATTTT. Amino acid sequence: CASSFRRDSGNTIYF.

The CDR3 sequence: CASSIEGGRPYNEQFF. The CDR3 bases are TGTGCCAGTAGTATAGAGGGAGGGCGGCCCTACAATGAGCAGTTCTTC. The chain links TRBV19 to TRBJ2-1, with 7 bases fitting TRBD2. CDR1 is LNHDA and CDR2 is SQIVND in the germline V gene (reference sequence). V lost 0 bases to trimming and J lost 2 bases; unmatched junction nucleotides: 4. The CDR3 is 16 residues long.

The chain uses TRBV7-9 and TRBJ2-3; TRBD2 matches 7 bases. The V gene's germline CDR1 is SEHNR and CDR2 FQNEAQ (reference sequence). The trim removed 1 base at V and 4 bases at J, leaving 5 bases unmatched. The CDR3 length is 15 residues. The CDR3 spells CASSLGPRGADTQYF. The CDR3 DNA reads TGTGCCAGCAGCTTAGGACCCCGGGGGGCAGATACGCAGTATTTT.

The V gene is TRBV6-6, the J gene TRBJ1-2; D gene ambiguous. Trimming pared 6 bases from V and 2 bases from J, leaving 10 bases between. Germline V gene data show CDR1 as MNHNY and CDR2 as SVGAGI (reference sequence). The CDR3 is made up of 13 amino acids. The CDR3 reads CASSLRENYGYTF. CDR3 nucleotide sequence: TGTGCCAGCAGCCTCCGGGAGAACTATGGCTACACCTTC.

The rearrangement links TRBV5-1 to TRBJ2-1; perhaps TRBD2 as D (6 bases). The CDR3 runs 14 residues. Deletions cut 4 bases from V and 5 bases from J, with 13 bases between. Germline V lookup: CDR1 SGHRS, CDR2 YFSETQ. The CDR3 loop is CASSTSGTHNEQFF. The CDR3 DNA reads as TGCGCCAGCAGCACTTCCGGGACTCACAATGAGCAGTTCTTC.

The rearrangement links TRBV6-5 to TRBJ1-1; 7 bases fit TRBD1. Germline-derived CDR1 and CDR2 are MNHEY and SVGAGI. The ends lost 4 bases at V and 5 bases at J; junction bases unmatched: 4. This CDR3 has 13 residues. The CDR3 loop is CASSLQGGTEAFF. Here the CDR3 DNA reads TGTGCCAGCAGTTTGCAGGGGGGGACTGAAGCTTTCTTT.

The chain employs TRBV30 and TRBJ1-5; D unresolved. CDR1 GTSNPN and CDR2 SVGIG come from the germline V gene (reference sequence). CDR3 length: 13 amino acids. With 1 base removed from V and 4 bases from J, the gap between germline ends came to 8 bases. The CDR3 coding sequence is TGTGCCTGGAGTGAGGGAGCTAATCAGCCCCAGCATTTT. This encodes CAWSEGANQPQHF.

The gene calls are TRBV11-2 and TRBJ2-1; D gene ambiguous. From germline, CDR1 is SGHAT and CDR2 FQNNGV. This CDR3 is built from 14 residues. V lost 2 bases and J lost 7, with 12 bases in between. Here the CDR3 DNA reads TGTGCCAGCAGCTTACAACAAGGCAGGAATGAGCAGTTCTTC. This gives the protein CASSLQQGRNEQFF.

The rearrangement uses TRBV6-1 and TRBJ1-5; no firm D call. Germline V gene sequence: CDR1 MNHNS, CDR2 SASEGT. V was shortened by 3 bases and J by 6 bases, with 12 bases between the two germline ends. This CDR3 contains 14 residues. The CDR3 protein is CASSDGGNFQPQHF. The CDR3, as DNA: TGTGCCAGCAGTGACGGAGGGAATTTTCAGCCCCAGCATTTT.

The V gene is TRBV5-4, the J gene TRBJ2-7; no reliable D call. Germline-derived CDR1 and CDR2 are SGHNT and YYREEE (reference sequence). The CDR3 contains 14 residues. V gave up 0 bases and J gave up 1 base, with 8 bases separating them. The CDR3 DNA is TGTGCCAGCAGCTTGGGTCCGAGTTCCTACGAGCAGTACTTC. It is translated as CASSLGPSSYEQYF.

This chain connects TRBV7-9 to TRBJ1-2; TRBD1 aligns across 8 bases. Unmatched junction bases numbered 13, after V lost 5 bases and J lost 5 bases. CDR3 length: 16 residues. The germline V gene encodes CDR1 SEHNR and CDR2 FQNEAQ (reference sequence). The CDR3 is CASSPAPGQASYGYTF. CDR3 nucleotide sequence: TGTGCCAGCAGCCCCGCACCGGGACAGGCCTCTTATGGCTACACCTTC.

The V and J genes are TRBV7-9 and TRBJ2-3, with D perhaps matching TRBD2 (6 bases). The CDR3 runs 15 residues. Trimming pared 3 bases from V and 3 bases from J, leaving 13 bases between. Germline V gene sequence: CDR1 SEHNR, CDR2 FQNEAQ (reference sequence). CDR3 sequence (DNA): TGTGCCAGCAGCTTTACCCGGGACTTGACAGATACGCAGTATTTT. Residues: CASSFTRDLTDTQYF.

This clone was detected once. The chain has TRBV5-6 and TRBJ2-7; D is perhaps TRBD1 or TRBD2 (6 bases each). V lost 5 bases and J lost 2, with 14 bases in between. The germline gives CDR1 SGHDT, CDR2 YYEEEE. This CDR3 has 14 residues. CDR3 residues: CASRGGRLAYEQYF. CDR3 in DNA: TGTGCCAGCAGAGGGGGGAGATTGGCCTACGAGCAGTACTTC.